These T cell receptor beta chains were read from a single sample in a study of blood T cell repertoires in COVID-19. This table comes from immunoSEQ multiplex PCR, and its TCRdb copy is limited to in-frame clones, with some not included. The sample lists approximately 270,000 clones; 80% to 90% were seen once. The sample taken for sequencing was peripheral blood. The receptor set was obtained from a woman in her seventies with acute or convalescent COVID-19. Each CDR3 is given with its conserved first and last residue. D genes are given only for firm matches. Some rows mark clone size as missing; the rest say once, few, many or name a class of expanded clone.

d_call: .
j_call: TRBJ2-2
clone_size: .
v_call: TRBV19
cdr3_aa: CASSIATSIHGELFF
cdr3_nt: TGTGCCAGTAGTATCGCTACTAGCATCCACGGGGAGCTGTTTTTT

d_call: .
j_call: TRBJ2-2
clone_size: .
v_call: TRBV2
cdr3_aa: CASSDGVGPVNTGELFF
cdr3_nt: TGTGCCAGCAGTGACGGTGTTGGGCCAGTGAACACCGGGGAGCTGTTTTTT

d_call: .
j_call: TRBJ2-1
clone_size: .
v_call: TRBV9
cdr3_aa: CASSATFREYNEQFF
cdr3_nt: TGTGCCAGCAGCGCCACGTTCCGGGAGTACAATGAGCAGTTCTTC

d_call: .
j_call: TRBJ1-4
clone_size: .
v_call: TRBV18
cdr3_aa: CASSRGFNEKLFF
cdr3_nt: TGTGCCAGCTCAAGAGGGTTTAACGAAAAACTGTTTTTT

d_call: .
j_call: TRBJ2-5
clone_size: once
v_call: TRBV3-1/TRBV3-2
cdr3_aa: CASGGGRGRGETQYF
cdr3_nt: TGTGCCAGCGGGGGGGGCCGGGGGCGAGGTGAGACCCAGTACTTC

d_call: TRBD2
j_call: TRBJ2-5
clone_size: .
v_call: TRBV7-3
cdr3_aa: CASSLALRDSGNRETQYF
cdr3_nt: TGTGCCAGCAGCTTAGCCCTTCGGGATAGCGGGAACCGGGAGACCCAGTACTTC

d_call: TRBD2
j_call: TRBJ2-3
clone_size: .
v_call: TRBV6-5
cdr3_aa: CAMSGGTHTDTQYF
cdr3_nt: TGTGCCATGAGCGGGGGTACCCACACAGATACGCAGTATTTT

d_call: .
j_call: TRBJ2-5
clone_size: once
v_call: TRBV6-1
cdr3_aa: CASSDHQRFIGTQYF
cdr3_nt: TGTGCCAGCAGTGACCACCAGAGGTTCATTGGGACCCAGTACTTC

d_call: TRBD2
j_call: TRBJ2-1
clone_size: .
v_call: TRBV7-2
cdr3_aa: CASSLIAGGNNEQFF
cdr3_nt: TGTGCCAGCAGCTTAATAGCGGGGGGAAACAATGAGCAGTTCTTC

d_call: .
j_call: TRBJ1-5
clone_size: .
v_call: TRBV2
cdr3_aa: CASRGGGGNQPQHF
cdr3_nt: TGTGCCAGCAGGGGAGGGGGGGGTAATCAGCCCCAGCATTTT

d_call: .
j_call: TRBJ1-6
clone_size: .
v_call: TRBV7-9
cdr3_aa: CASSPHGVSPLHF
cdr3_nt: TGTGCCAGCAGCCCCCACGGGGTTTCACCCCTCCACTTT

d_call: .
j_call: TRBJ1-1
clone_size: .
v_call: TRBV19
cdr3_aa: CASSRRWHPEAFF
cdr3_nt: TGTGCCAGTAGTAGAAGATGGCATCCGGAAGCTTTCTTT

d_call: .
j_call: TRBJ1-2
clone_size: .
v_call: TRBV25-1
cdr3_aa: CASSDNIGTSGYTF
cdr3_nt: TGTGCCAGCAGTGATAATATCGGGACATCTGGCTACACCTTC